This T cell receptor beta chain was recorded in a study of lymphopenia after photon versus proton radiotherapy. Note on this clone: No antigen is known for it.

Germline values: CDR1 MDHEN, CDR2 SYDVKM. V lost 3 bases, J lost 2 bases, and 8 bases lay in between. This CDR3 is built from 13 residues. Points from the study as a whole: Photon-treated patients lost naive T cells and TCR diversity; proton-treated stayed stable.

Here immunoSEQ multiplex PCR was the method, and the copy in TCRdb shows in-frame clones only, minus some. This table has some 27,000 clones, around nine tenths appearing once. The V and J genes are TRBV28 and TRBJ2-7; possibly TRBD1 for D (6 bases). Sequencing used peripheral blood, obtained from a patient treated with proton-based radiotherapy. The receptor comes from a woman aged 60 to 75 with cholangiocarcinoma. Some clones in this sample may be carry-over from other donors' samples. The CDR3 DNA sequence: TGTGCCAGCAGTTTGAGACAGGCCTACGAGCAGTACTTC. Its protein product is CASSLRQAYEQYF.